This T cell receptor beta chain was found in a study of blood T cell repertoires in COVID-19 (dated by TCRdb to the early 2020s). General notes on the study: Samples from collaborators originated in the United States, Italy and Spain and spanned both the acute and convalescent phases of COVID-19. The repertoires were released in a freely available public database intended as a resource for research on the immune response to SARS-CoV-2. Samples were obtained from the ongoing ImmuneRACE study (first 160 participants) and from some 1,300 subjects provided by 6 global collaborators. A de-identified subject ID, COVID-19 status, age in years and sex were almost always included in the sample metadata. Where available, HLA class I and class II types were taken from metadata supplied by the sample provider and were not determined by assay-based typing. Subjects who had been exposed to COVID-19, were actively infected with it, or had recovered from it provided the deeply sampled blood TCRbeta repertoires that made up the dataset. The prospective study material was composed of cDNA or gDNA derived from T cells, B-cell-depleted T cells, or PBMCs. Overall study results and their limits: The quantity of clinical and demographic metadata differed by source and by participant and was supplied without curation.

The CDR3 starts with the cysteine, ends with the phenylalanine, and has 14 residues. Here the CDR3 DNA is all that survives: 42 bases in frame from base 1. Unmatched junction bases come to 6, with V trimmed by 6 bases and J by 4 bases. CDR1 and CDR2 were assigned from the germline V gene (reference sequence) as MNHNY and SVGAGI. About this clone itself: Its antigen remains unidentified. One base away there is no much larger clone; base qualities are not given.

Whole blood was collected in K2EDTA tubes by collaborating institutions according to the institutions' own protocols. For TCRbeta analysis, collaborators shipped samples in one of three forms: frozen whole blood, isolated PBMCs, or DNA extracted from either of those sample types. The immunoSEQ Assay, a bias-controlled multiplex PCR, was used to amplify TCRbeta CDR3 regions from genomic DNA. The source study handled its data this way. The number of nucleated cells in each sample was estimated by amplification of reference gene primers within the assay. To quantify the absolute abundance of each unique TCRbeta CDR3 rearrangement, sequence reads were collapsed and filtered. For each sample, productive Simpson clonality was calculated as the square root of Simpson's diversity index across productive rearrangements. TCRdb retrieved this table from immuneACCESS and kept in-frame rearrangements only. Not all clones are present; in checked studies, unresolved V genes account for under half, and no reason is known for the remainder. The V and J calls and clone size are taken from that table; D and trimming were inferred from the DNA. In all, the sample holds about 200,000 clones, and 80% to 90% of those were seen once. Roughly an eighth of the sample goes to the ten largest clones.

The clonotype comes from a human donor in a cohort sampled during active COVID-19. Sequencing used peripheral blood. The V and J segments used are TRBV6-6 and TRBJ2-1, with TRBD1 identical over 7 junction bases. The CDR3 protein is CASRLPGQYNEQFF. The bases read TGTGCCAGCAGACTACCGGGACAGTACAATGAGCAGTTCTTC.